The 30 T cell receptor beta chains in this list originate from one sample, sequenced in a study of T cells in Graves' hyperthyroidism and ophthalmopathy. The TCR beta CDR3 regions underwent amplification using RNA transcripts as the source. HTBI primers drove first-round RT-PCR of the TCR CDR3. From the multiplex PCR reads, TCRdb called clonotypes with MiXCR, one entry per CDR3 protein. The sample comprises roughly 380,000 distinct CDR3 sequences, about a fifth of which are singletons, and 3.5% to 4% rests with the top ten. Sample: blood. These receptors all come from a woman between 18 and 30 years old with Graves' hyperthyroidism.

In the case of this clonotype: This may be a read error, as it is one base from a much larger clone. The genes are TRBV28 and TRBJ1-1, with a possible D match to TRBD1 (5 bases). The CDR3 length is 14 residues. Germline V lookup: CDR1 MDHEN, CDR2 SYDVKM. Trimming took off 2 bases at V and 1 base at J, with 8 bases between the two ends. CDR3 protein: CASSLARENTEAFF. Written as DNA, the CDR3 is TGTGCCAGCAGTTTAGCCAGGGAGAACACTGAAGCTTTCTTT.

This clonotype was counted ten times or more. This sequence joins TRBV30 and TRBJ2-7, with 9 bases aligning to TRBD2. The CDR3 consists of 15 residues. Trimming removed 4 bases from V and 7 bases from J; junction bases left unmatched: 14. CDR1 is GTSNPN and CDR2 is SVGIG in the germline V gene (reference sequence). The DNA for the CDR3 is TGTGCCTGGACCACTAAAGTAGCGGGGGTGGGAGAGCAGTACTTC. Its protein product is CAWTTKVAGVGEQYF.

This clonotype was picked up many times. V gene TRBV4-1 combines with J gene TRBJ1-1, with a weak D call TRBD1 (6 bases). The germline CDR1 and CDR2 sequences are MGHRA and YSYEKL. The CDR3 loop spans 12 amino acids. V lost 4 bases, J lost 6 bases, and 9 bases lay in between. In DNA, the CDR3 is TGCGCCAGCAGCCGAGAGGGGGCTGAAGCTTTCTTT. Residues: CASSREGAEAFF.

Ten or more counts support this clonotype. The chain employs TRBV4-2 and TRBJ1-1; 7 positions agree with TRBD1. The CDR3 has 16 residues. The J segment lost 5 bases and the V segment lost 0 bases, leaving 9 bases of the junction unmatched. The germline V gene has CDR1 LGHNA and CDR2 YNFKEQ. DNA for the CDR3: TGTGCCAGCAGCCAAGATTATCGCAGGGGGATAACTGAAGCTTTCTTT. Translation gives CASSQDYRRGITEAFF.

This clonotype was observed many times. The chain joins TRBV5-1 to TRBJ1-1; possibly TRBD1 for D (6 bases). This CDR3 comprises 15 residues. Germline assignment: CDR1 SGHRS and CDR2 YFSETQ. Trimming took off 1 base at V and 1 base at J, with 11 bases between the two ends. As DNA, the CDR3 is TGCGCCAGCAGCTTGTTCGCAGGGGCGAACACTGAAGCTTTCTTT. Its protein product is CASSLFAGANTEAFF.

A word on this clonotype: This may stem from a read error, because a much larger clone lies one nucleotide away. This chain uses TRBV6-5 with TRBJ2-2; D possibly matches TRBD1 or TRBD2 (5 bases each). Germline V gives CDR1 MNHEY, CDR2 SVGAGI. The CDR3 runs 16 residues. CDR3 DNA sequence: TGTGCCAGCAGTTCCGAATCTACTAGGGGCACCGGGGAGCTGTGTTTT. Protein sequence: CASSSESTRGTGELCF.

Ten or more counts support this clonotype. This rearrangement joins TRBV10-2 to TRBJ1-2; D gene uncertain. The ends were cut back, 1 base at V and 8 bases at J, with 17 bases in the middle. This CDR3 is built from 15 residues. Germline CDR1 WSHSY, CDR2 SAAADI. The CDR3 coding sequence is TGCGCCAGCAGTGAGTGGTCAGTACAAACGCAAGGCTACACCTTC. Translating it yields CASSEWSVQTQGYTF.

The V and J genes are TRBV3-1 and TRBJ2-7; D gene uncertain. V shed 1 base and J shed 1 base, with 8 bases lying between them. Germline CDR1 reads LGHDT; CDR2 reads YNNKEL (reference sequence). CDR3 size: 14 residues. The CDR3 DNA is TGTGCCAGCAGCCAAGGACCAACATCCTACGAGCAGTACTTC. This encodes CASSQGPTSYEQYF.

This clonotype appeared many times. The chain couples TRBV3-1 to TRBJ1-5, with 7 positions matching TRBD1. The ends lost 6 bases at V and 7 bases at J; junction bases unmatched: 6. The CDR3 consists of 13 residues. CDR1 and CDR2 from the germline V gene are LGHDT and YNNKEL (reference sequence). CDR3 sequence (DNA): TGTGCCAGCAGTCAGACAGGGCGGCAGCCCCAGCATTTT. Translation: CASSQTGRQPQHF.

The chain employs TRBV18 and TRBJ1-5; a weak D match, TRBD1 (5 bases). V was pared by 3 bases and J by 4 bases, with 13 bases between. Looked up from germline, CDR1 is KGHSH and CDR2 is LQKENI. This CDR3 region has 15 residues. CDR3 nucleotides: TGTGCCAGCTCACCTACGGCGGGGGGGAATCAGCCCCAGCATTTT. It yields the protein CASSPTAGGNQPQHF.

The sample holds many counts of this clonotype. The chain employs TRBV6-2 or TRBV6-3 and TRBJ2-7; D remains ambiguous. Germline V CDR1 and CDR2: MNHEY, SVGEGT. Trimming pared 0 bases from V and 4 bases from J, leaving 10 bases between. The CDR3 runs 14 residues. CDR3 nucleotides: TGTGCCAGCAGTTACTCGACCGAGCATTACGAGCAGTACTTC. Protein: CASSYSTEHYEQYF.

This clonotype was detected many times. V is TRBV18 and J is TRBJ2-7, with D possibly TRBD1 on 5 matching bases. Trimming cost V 0 bases and J 3 bases, with 9 bases left between them. This CDR3 has 14 amino acids. Germline-derived CDR1 and CDR2 are KGHSH and LQKENI. The CDR3 region has the DNA TGTGCCAGCTCACCACCCCAGGGAAACTACGAGCAGTACTTC. It is translated as CASSPPQGNYEQYF. Using reference TRBV18 and TRBJ2-7 for the parts outside the CDR3, the full variable domain is NAGVMQNPRHLVRRRGQEARLRCSPMKGHSHVYWYRQLPEEGLKFMVYLQKENIIDESGMPKERFSAEFPKEGPSILRIQQVVRGDSAAYFCASSPPQGNYEQYFGPGTRLTVT.

There are many counts of this clonotype. The V call is TRBV27, the J call TRBJ1-1; no definite D call. CDR1 is MNHEY and CDR2 is SMNVEV in the germline V gene (reference sequence). V lost 6 bases and J 3 bases, leaving 14 bases between the germline ends. CDR3 size: 14 residues. CDR3 coding DNA: TGTGCCAGCAGCCCCCGGCGAAGTGACACTGAAGCTTTCTTT. Translated: CASSPRRSDTEAFF.

This clonotype was recorded many times. The chain uses TRBV6-1 and TRBJ1-3; 8 nucleotides agree with TRBD1. V trimming: 6 bases; J trimming: 10 bases; junction bases outside the gene matches: 14. Germline CDR1 is MNHNS and CDR2 is SASEGT. The CDR3 covers 15 residues. DNA for the CDR3: TGTGCCAGCAGGCCGGACAGGGACAGAGGGAGGACCATATATTTT. Amino acid sequence: CASRPDRDRGRTIYF.

This clonotype showed up many times. CDR3 DNA: TGTGCCAGCAGCTTCCCGGGTCCATCCTACGAGCAGTACTTC. Its translation is CASSFPGPSYEQYF. The rearrangement links TRBV5-5 to TRBJ2-7; no clear D. This CDR3 region has 14 residues. The V end was cut by 2 bases, the J end by 1 base, with 10 bases between. Germline CDR1 SGHKS, CDR2 YYEKEE (reference sequence).

The chain links TRBV29-1 to TRBJ2-7; D not certain. CDR3 length: 13 amino acids. Trimming stripped 6 bases from V and 4 bases from J, with 16 bases between. Germline V CDR1 and CDR2: SQVTM, ANQGSEA. CDR3 DNA: TGCAGCGTCCGACCAGATGCCAATTACGAGCAGTACTTC. Translating it yields CSVRPDANYEQYF.

This clonotype was picked up a small number of times. This sequence joins TRBV20-1 and TRBJ2-2, with D unresolved. V lost 0 bases and J 6 bases, leaving 8 bases between the germline ends. Germline CDR1 reads DFQATT; CDR2 reads SNEGSKA (reference sequence). CDR3 length: 13 residues. CDR3 coding DNA: TGCAGTGCTAGAGACCCGGGTCCCGGGGAGCTGTTTTTT. The encoded protein is CSARDPGPGELFF.

This clonotype was seen many times. The V and J genes are TRBV29-1 and TRBJ1-1; tentative D call: TRBD1 (6 bases). This CDR3 spans 13 amino acids. V was shortened by 2 bases and J by 5 bases, with 12 bases between the two germline ends. Looked up from germline, CDR1 is SQVTM and CDR2 is ANQGSEA. DNA of the CDR3: TGCAGCGTTGAATCGGGCAGGGGAACTGAAGCTTTCTTT. Translating it yields CSVESGRGTEAFF.

J is TRBJ1-1 and V is TRBV11-2; possibly TRBD1 for D (5 bases). The CDR3 runs to 15 residues. Germline V gene sequence: CDR1 SGHAT, CDR2 FQNNGV. V was pared by 4 bases and J by 3 bases, with 15 bases between. The CDR3 sequence: CASSSGLGVDTEAFF. CDR3 in DNA: TGTGCCAGCAGCTCTGGACTGGGGGTGGACACTGAAGCTTTCTTT.

This clonotype was recorded many times. The chain uses TRBV6-5 and TRBJ2-6; unclear D gene. Trimming removed 0 bases from V and 0 bases from J, with 6 bases in between. This CDR3 region has 16 residues. Germline CDR1 is MNHEY and CDR2 is SVGAGI. The chain's CDR3 is CASSYSSASGANVLTF. The CDR3 DNA sequence: TGTGCCAGCAGTTACTCAAGTGCCTCTGGGGCCAACGTCCTGACTTTC.

This clonotype showed up just once. The V call is TRBV10-3, the J call TRBJ1-1; no definite D call. Germline lookup yields CDR1 ENHRY and CDR2 SYGVKD. The CDR3 contains 16 residues. V was trimmed by 4 bases and J by 1 base, leaving 16 bases between them. The CDR3 spells CAISGDPTNGNTEAFF. In DNA form, the CDR3 reads TGTGCCATCAGTGGGGATCCTACTAATGGGAACACTGAAGCTTTCTTT.

This clonotype occurred many times. This chain connects TRBV12-3 or TRBV12-4 to TRBJ2-7, with D tentatively TRBD1 (6 bases). CDR3 length: 15 amino acids. The V end was cut by 5 bases, the J end by 3 bases, with 17 bases between. CDR3 sequence (DNA): TGTGCCAGCAGTCCCCGCAGGGGTTCCTTCTACGAGCAGTACTTC. The encoded protein is CASSPRRGSFYEQYF.

Many counts were recorded for this clonotype. This chain uses TRBV11-2 with TRBJ2-5, with 16 positions matching TRBD2. CDR1 and CDR2 (germline): SGHAT, FQNNGV. This CDR3 spans 15 amino acids. V lost 4 bases to trimming and J lost 9 bases; unmatched junction nucleotides: 5. The CDR3 here is CASSYKGTSGGAQYF. The CDR3 bases are TGTGCCAGCAGCTATAAGGGGACTAGCGGGGGGGCCCAGTACTTC.

This clonotype was counted many times. CDR3 nucleotide sequence: TGTGCCAGCAGTTGGACACCGAACACTGAAGCTTTCTTT. Encoded protein: CASSWTPNTEAFF. The chain uses TRBV6-5 and TRBJ1-1; maybe TRBD1 (5 bases). The CDR3 sequence is 13 residues long. The V gene's germline CDR1 is MNHEY and CDR2 SVGAGI. Trimming stripped 4 bases from V and 1 base from J, with 7 bases between.

This clonotype was found many times. This chain connects TRBV10-3 to TRBJ2-5; D possibly corresponds to TRBD1 (6 bases). Germline values: CDR1 ENHRY, CDR2 SYGVKD. Trimming left V 0 bases short and J 1 base short, with 9 bases between. The CDR3 spans 15 residues. CDR3: CAISESKGVQETQYF. The CDR3 region has the DNA TGTGCCATCAGTGAGTCGAAGGGGGTCCAAGAGACCCAGTACTTC.

This clonotype was found many times. The rearrangement joins TRBV30 to TRBJ2-7, with D tentatively TRBD2 (7 bases). Germline CDR1 and CDR2: GTSNPN and SVGIG (reference sequence). The CDR3 is 15 amino acids. Trimming pared 2 bases from V and 7 bases from J, leaving 21 bases between. As DNA, the CDR3 is TGTGCCTGGAGTCTCGCGGGGGCCACAAGAAGGGAGCAGTACTTC. This codes for CAWSLAGATRREQYF.

This clonotype was picked up many times. This chain joins TRBV9 and TRBJ1-2, with D maybe TRBD1 (6 bases). The CDR3 contains 13 residues. The V end was cut by 4 bases, the J end by 5 bases, with 12 bases between. Germline V CDR1 and CDR2: SGDLS, YYNGEE. CDR3 residues: CASSLRQDYGYTF. As DNA, the CDR3 is TGTGCCAGCAGCCTCCGACAGGATTATGGCTACACCTTC.

V is TRBV7-3 and J is TRBJ2-7, with 13 bases that match TRBD2. Germline trimming cut 6 bases from V and 5 bases from J; bases unmatched to any gene: 7. Germline loops: CDR1 SGHTA, CDR2 FQGTGA. This CDR3 is 15 amino acids long. The chain's CDR3 is CASSRLAGGVNEQYF. In nucleotides, the CDR3 is TGTGCCAGCAGTCGACTAGCGGGGGGTGTCAACGAGCAGTACTTC.

Worth noting for this clonotype: One base away lies a much larger clone, so this may be a sequencing read error. The chain uses TRBV20-1 and TRBJ2-3; possibly TRBD2 for D (5 bases). This CDR3 contains 12 residues. Trimming removed 6 bases at V and 6 bases at J, with 13 bases between. Germline V gene data show CDR1 as DFQATT and CDR2 as SNEGSKA (reference sequence). The CDR3 coding sequence is TGCAGTGCAATCAAAATAGCGGATACGCAGTATTTT. This codes for CSAIKIADTQYF.

This clonotype was seen only a few times. A single base separates this from a much larger clone, so it may be a read error. J is TRBJ2-7 and V is TRBV5-1, with 9 bases that match TRBD1. This CDR3 contains 14 residues. Germline loops: CDR1 SGHRS, CDR2 YFSETQ. In DNA form, the CDR3 reads TGCGCCATCAGCTTGGTTGGGGACAGGGCCGAGCAGTACTTC. Its protein product is CAISLVGDRAEQYF.